A single sample is the source of the 24 T cell receptor beta chains below, sequenced in a study of a mutant IDH1 vaccine in newly diagnosed glioma. Time point of the sample: baseline, week 1 (first vaccination visit). As for treatment: pre-vaccination baseline after standard-of-care therapy. Assay used: immunoSEQ multiplex PCR; TCRdb lists only in-frame clones, some missing. This sample has 55,000 to 70,000 clones, with more than 65% found just once. Source: PBMCs, taken from a glioma patient treated with radiotherapy, temozolomide or both. These receptors came from a man in his fifties with glioma.

The rearrangement links TRBV30 to TRBJ1-2, with unresolved D. Germline lookup yields CDR1 GTSNPN and CDR2 SVGIG (reference sequence). V was cut by 2 bases and J by 8 bases, with 15 bases left in between. The CDR3 covers 13 residues. CDR3 sequence (DNA): TGTGCCTGGAGTCGGTTGGGAGTAGTCGGCTACACCTTC. Translation gives CAWSRLGVVGYTF.

The chain couples TRBV2 to TRBJ1-2; 7 bases align to TRBD1. This CDR3 contains 15 residues. V was clipped by 2 bases and J by 2 bases; unmatched bases: 5. Germline loops: CDR1 SNHLY, CDR2 FYNNEI. CDR3 protein: CASSEWQGVNYGYTF. CDR3 bases: TGTGCCAGCAGTGAATGGCAGGGGGTCAACTATGGCTACACCTTC.

This chain joins TRBV25-1 and TRBJ2-1; the D gene could be TRBD1 or TRBD2 (5 bases each). From germline, CDR1 is MGHDK and CDR2 SYGVNS. Trimming removed 2 bases from V and 8 bases from J, with 16 bases in between. CDR3 length equals 15 residues. Here the CDR3 reads CASSEAGTRRDEQFF. CDR3 nucleotides: TGTGCCAGCAGTGAAGCCGGGACCAGGCGGGATGAGCAGTTCTTC.

This chain links TRBV5-1 with TRBJ2-3; D possibly uses TRBD1 or TRBD2 (5 bases each). CDR1 and CDR2 from the germline V gene are SGHRS and YFSETQ. Trimming left V 2 bases short and J 2 bases short, with 9 bases between. This CDR3 comprises 14 residues. The CDR3 nucleotides read TGCGCCAGCAGCTTTGGGGGACCCACAGATACGCAGTATTTT. Translation: CASSFGGPTDTQYF.

V is TRBV7-9 and J is TRBJ1-1; D is unresolved. V dropped 7 bases and J dropped 8 bases, with 11 bases sitting between them. Germline-derived CDR1 and CDR2 are SEHNR and FQNEAQ (reference sequence). The CDR3 extends over 11 amino acids. The CDR3 spells CASTLEEEAFF. CDR3 nucleotide sequence: TGTGCCAGCACCCTAGAGGAAGAAGCTTTCTTT.

This clone was recorded only once. The chain has TRBV7-2 and TRBJ1-2; D is ambiguous. V was shortened by 5 bases and J by 4 bases, with 14 bases between the two germline ends. Germline CDR1 SGHTA, CDR2 FQGNSA. The CDR3 covers 14 residues. The CDR3 sequence is CASSPRNRAYGYTF. In DNA, the CDR3 is TGTGCCAGCAGCCCCCGGAATAGGGCCTATGGCTACACCTTC.

V usage is TRBV2 and J usage is TRBJ1-1; the D gene is possibly TRBD1 (5 bases). CDR1 and CDR2 (germline): SNHLY, FYNNEI. CDR3 length: 14 residues. Trimming removed 2 bases from V and 7 bases from J, with 14 bases in between. The CDR3 DNA reads TGTGCCAGCAGTGAAAATGGTCGCGACAGTGAAGCTTTCTTT. Its protein product is CASSENGRDSEAFF. The whole variable domain, filled in from reference TRBV2 and TRBJ1-1, reads EPEVTQTPSHQVTQMGQEVILRCVPISNHLYFYWYRQILGQKVEFLVSFYNNEISEKSEIFDDQFSVERPDGSNFTLKIRSTKLEDSAMYFCASSENGRDSEAFFGQGTRLTVV.

This rearrangement joins TRBV20-1 to TRBJ2-4; weak D call: TRBD1 (5 bases). This CDR3 region has 11 residues. Between the trimmed V and J ends, which lost 7 bases and 6 bases, there was a span of 10 bases. CDR1 and CDR2 from the germline V gene are DFQATT and SNEGSKA (reference sequence). The CDR3 sequence: CSVLDRNIQYF. CDR3 in DNA: TGCAGTGTCCTAGACAGAAACATTCAGTACTTC.

The CDR3 DNA is TGTGCCAGCAGCGGCTCGGGACAGGGAGGCACTGAAGCTTTCTTT. Protein: CASSGSGQGGTEAFF. The V gene is TRBV9, the J gene TRBJ1-1; 9 positions agree with TRBD1. Trimming took 3 bases from V and 4 from J; bases not matched to a gene: 7. Per germline, CDR1 SGDLS and CDR2 YYNGEE. The CDR3 extends over 15 amino acids. Supplemented by reference TRBV9 and TRBJ1-1, the full variable domain reads DSGVTQTPKHLITATGQRVTLRCSPRSGDLSVYWYQQSLDQGLQFLIQYYNGEERAKGNILERFSAQQFPDLHSELNLSSLELGDSALYFCASSGSGQGGTEAFFGQGTRLTVV.

This clone has a single count. The chain recombines TRBV7-2 with TRBJ1-4, with no clear D. The V gene lost 2 bases and the J gene lost 2 bases, with 9 bases spanning the gap. CDR3 length: 15 amino acids. Germline V gene data show CDR1 as SGHTA and CDR2 as FQGNSA. The CDR3: CASSLSMGTNEKLFF. CDR3 in DNA: TGTGCCAGCAGCTTATCTATGGGCACTAATGAAAAACTGTTTTTT.

The V call is TRBV9, the J call TRBJ2-3, with TRBD2 identical over 7 bases. The length of the CDR3 is 14 residues. The V gene end was trimmed by 0 bases and the J gene end by 4 bases; junction bases not matched to a gene: 2. Germline V gene data show CDR1 as SGDLS and CDR2 as YYNGEE. CDR3 DNA: TGTGCCAGCAGCGTAGGCGGGGGAGCAGATACGCAGTATTTT. As protein: CASSVGGGADTQYF.

The chain couples TRBV19 to TRBJ1-5; TRBD1 matches 8 bases. The V gene's germline CDR1 is LNHDA and CDR2 SQIVND (reference sequence). This CDR3 region has 18 residues. The J segment lost 9 bases and the V segment lost 5 bases, leaving 21 bases of the junction unmatched. The CDR3: CASSPVLPGQGSRGPQHF. CDR3 bases: TGTGCCAGTAGTCCTGTTCTACCCGGACAGGGTTCCCGGGGGCCCCAGCATTTT.

The CDR3 coding sequence is TGTGCCAGCAGGGACACCGGGACTGAAGCTTTCTTT. It yields the protein CASRDTGTEAFF. V is TRBV6-5 and J is TRBJ1-1, with D possibly being TRBD1 (5 bases). This CDR3 is built from 12 residues. CDR1 is MNHEY, CDR2 SVGAGI, per germline. V lost 6 bases and J lost 5, with 10 bases in between.

This chain connects TRBV5-6 to TRBJ2-7, with a weak D call TRBD2 (5 bases). The ends were cut back, 4 bases at V and 2 bases at J, with 10 bases in the middle. The CDR3 length is 13 residues. CDR1 and CDR2 (germline): SGHDT, YYEEEE. The CDR3 DNA reads TGTGCCAGCAGCGGCGGGTGGACCTACGAGCAGTACTTC. It specifies CASSGGWTYEQYF. Based on the CDR3 plus reference TRBV5-6 and TRBJ2-7, the full variable domain is DAGVTQSPTHLIKTRGQQVTLRCSPKSGHDTVSWYQQALGQGPQFIFQYYEEEERQRGNFPDRFSGHQFPNYSSELNVNALLLGDSALYLCASSGGWTYEQYFGPGTRLTVT.

Sample share makes this clone medium-sized. CDR3 amino acids: CASRGPGANVLTF. CDR3 nucleotides: TGTGCCAGCAGGGGACCTGGGGCCAACGTCCTGACTTTC. This chain links TRBV7-9 with TRBJ2-6; D tentatively reads TRBD1 or TRBD2 (5 bases each). CDR1 is SEHNR, CDR2 FQNEAQ, per germline (reference sequence). This CDR3 has 13 residues. Trimming pared 6 bases from V and 2 bases from J, leaving 5 bases between.

V is TRBV6-5 and J is TRBJ2-4; TRBD2 agrees at 12 bases. The CDR3 length is 15 residues. Per germline, CDR1 MNHEY and CDR2 SVGAGI. J gave up 6 bases and V 5 bases, and 5 bases lay outside the gene matches. This CDR3 reads CASSLAGGPGNIQYF. The CDR3 region has the DNA TGTGCCAGCAGTCTAGCGGGGGGGCCAGGAAACATTCAGTACTTC.

This clone was seen just once. The chain recombines TRBV1 with TRBJ1-4; the D call in the table, TRBD1, was not verified against the DNA. TRBV1 is a recognized pseudogene. The CDR3 is 15 amino acids. The DNA for the CDR3 is TGCACCAGCAGCCAACAGACAGTCGAAAATGAAAAACTGTTTTTT. As protein: CTSSQQTVENEKLFF.

This rearrangement joins TRBV9 to TRBJ2-3; 7 positions agree with TRBD2. The CDR3 loop spans 16 amino acids. The junction had 9 bases not matched to a gene; V was cut back by 4 bases and J by 1 base. The germline V gene has CDR1 SGDLS and CDR2 YYNGEE. CDR3 DNA: TGTGCCAGCAGCCCGCGATCGGGAGGAGGCACAGATACGCAGTATTTT. It specifies CASSPRSGGGTDTQYF.

This clone was counted a few times. This chain connects TRBV11-2 to TRBJ2-7; D possibly corresponds to TRBD2 (6 bases). The length of the CDR3 is 15 residues. Between the trimmed V and J ends, which lost 4 bases and 5 bases, there was a span of 18 bases. Per the germline V gene, CDR1 is SGHAT and CDR2 is FQNNGV. This CDR3 is CASSSPTRAPHEQYF. The CDR3 region has the DNA TGTGCCAGCAGCTCCCCGACTAGAGCTCCCCACGAGCAGTACTTC.

V usage is TRBV19 and J usage is TRBJ2-7; possible D gene TRBD1, 5 bases. Per germline, CDR1 LNHDA and CDR2 SQIVND (reference sequence). This CDR3 contains 14 residues. V was shortened by 7 bases and J by 0 bases, with 13 bases between the two germline ends. CDR3 sequence (DNA): TGTGCCAGTATGGGGCTGGGTGCCTCCTACGAGCAGTACTTC. Its translation: CASMGLGASYEQYF.

The CDR3 reads CASSAQTGILNYGYTF. The CDR3, as DNA: TGTGCCAGCAGTGCCCAGACAGGGATCCTTAACTATGGCTACACCTTC. This chain links TRBV2 with TRBJ1-2; 7 bases map to TRBD1. The CDR3 is 16 amino acids. The ends lost 4 bases at V and 1 base at J; junction bases unmatched: 9. Germline values: CDR1 SNHLY, CDR2 FYNNEI.

The DNA for the CDR3 is TGTGCCAGCAGTGTGGGTTCGACTAGCGGGCGATACAATGAGCAGTTCTTC. Protein sequence: CASSVGSTSGRYNEQFF. V is TRBV2 and J is TRBJ2-1; 10 nucleotides match TRBD2. V lost 4 bases and J lost 4; bases outside the gene matches: 10. This CDR3 has 17 amino acids. From germline, CDR1 is SNHLY and CDR2 FYNNEI.

V and J are TRBV6-1 and TRBJ2-7, with a weak D call TRBD1 (5 bases). The germline CDR1 and CDR2 sequences are MNHNS and SASEGT. V lost 11 bases and J lost 3, with 14 bases in between. The CDR3 spans 12 residues. As DNA, the CDR3 is TGTGCCGGATCCAGGGAACGCTACGAGCAGTACTTC. It encodes CAGSRERYEQYF.

The V and J genes are TRBV29-1 and TRBJ2-7; TRBD1 agrees at 9 bases. The CDR3 runs 13 residues. Germline values: CDR1 SQVTM, CDR2 ANQGSEA. V dropped 7 bases and J dropped 3; count of bases not matched to a gene: 7. Here the CDR3 reads CSALGTGNYEQYF. CDR3 in DNA: TGCAGCGCCCTCGGGACAGGGAACTACGAGCAGTACTTC.